The TCR beta chain under discussion was sequenced for a study of OX40 agonist ivuxolimab in advanced cancers. Study summary: Patients were given ivuxolimab, an antibody that agonizes OX40 (CD134). The patients received ivuxolimab by intravenous route every 2 weeks at 0.01 to 10 mg/kg.

Clones were sequenced by immunoSEQ multiplex PCR, and TCRdb holds only the in-frame ones, with some missing. This table holds tens of thousands of clones, approximately 85% found once. The CDR3 runs to 13 residues. Germline CDR1 SQVTM, CDR2 ANQGSEA. The clonotype originates from an adult with an advanced solid tumor such as melanoma, head and neck, liver or kidney cancer. The rearrangement links TRBV29-1 to TRBJ2-5, with D perhaps assigned TRBD1 or TRBD2 (6 bases each). The sample in question was CD4+ or CD8+ T cells sorted from blood, obtained in a trial of the OX40 agonist ivuxolimab. The CDR3 region has the DNA TGCACCACTCGAGGGGGGCCGGCAGAGACCCAGTACTTC. Translation: CTTRGGPAETQYF.